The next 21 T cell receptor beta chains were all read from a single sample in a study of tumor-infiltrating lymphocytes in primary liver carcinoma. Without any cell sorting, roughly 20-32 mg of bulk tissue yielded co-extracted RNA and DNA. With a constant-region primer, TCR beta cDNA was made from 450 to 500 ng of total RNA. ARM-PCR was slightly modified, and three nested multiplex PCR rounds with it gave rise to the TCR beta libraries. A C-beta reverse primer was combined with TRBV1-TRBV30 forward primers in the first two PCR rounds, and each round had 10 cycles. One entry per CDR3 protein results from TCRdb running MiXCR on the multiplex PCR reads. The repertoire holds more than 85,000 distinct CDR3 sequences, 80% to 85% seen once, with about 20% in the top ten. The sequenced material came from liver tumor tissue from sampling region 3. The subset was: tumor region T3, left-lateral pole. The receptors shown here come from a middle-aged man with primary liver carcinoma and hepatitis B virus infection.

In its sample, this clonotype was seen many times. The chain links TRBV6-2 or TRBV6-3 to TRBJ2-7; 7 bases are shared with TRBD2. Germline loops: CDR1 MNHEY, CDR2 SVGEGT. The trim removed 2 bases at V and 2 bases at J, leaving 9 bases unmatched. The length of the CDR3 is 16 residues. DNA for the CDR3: TGTGCCAGCAGTTACCCCCTAGGTGCGGGGGCCTACGAGCAGTACTTC. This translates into CASSYPLGAGAYEQYF.

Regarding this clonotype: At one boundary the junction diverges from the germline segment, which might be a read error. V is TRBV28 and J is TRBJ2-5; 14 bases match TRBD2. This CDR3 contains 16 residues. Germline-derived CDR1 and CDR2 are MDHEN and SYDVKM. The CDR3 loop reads CASSPGLAGGDETQYF. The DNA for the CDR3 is TGTGCTAGCAGTCCTGGACTAGCGGGAGGTGATGAGACCCAGTACTTC.

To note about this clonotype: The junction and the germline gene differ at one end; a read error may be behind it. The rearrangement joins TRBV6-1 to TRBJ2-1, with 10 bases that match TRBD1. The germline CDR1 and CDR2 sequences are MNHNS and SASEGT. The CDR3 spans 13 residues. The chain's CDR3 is CASSAGTGDEHFF. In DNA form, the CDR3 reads TGTGCCAGCAGTGCAGGGACAGGGGATGAGCACTTCTTC.

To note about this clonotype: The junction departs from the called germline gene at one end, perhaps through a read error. The CDR3 DNA reads as TGCGCCAGCAGTGATATGGAGGCGGCTGGCAATCAACCCCAGCATTTT. Translation: CASSDMEAAGNQPQHF. The rearrangement joins TRBV10-2 to TRBJ1-5; D is ambiguous. The CDR3 runs to 16 residues. Germline lookup yields CDR1 WSHSY and CDR2 SAAADI.

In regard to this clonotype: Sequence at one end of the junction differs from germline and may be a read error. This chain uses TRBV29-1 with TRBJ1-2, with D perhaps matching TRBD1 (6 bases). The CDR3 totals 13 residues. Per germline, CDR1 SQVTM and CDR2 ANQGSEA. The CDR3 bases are TGCAGCGTCGGGGGCAGGGAAGACTATGGCAACACCTTC. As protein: CSVGGREDYGNTF.

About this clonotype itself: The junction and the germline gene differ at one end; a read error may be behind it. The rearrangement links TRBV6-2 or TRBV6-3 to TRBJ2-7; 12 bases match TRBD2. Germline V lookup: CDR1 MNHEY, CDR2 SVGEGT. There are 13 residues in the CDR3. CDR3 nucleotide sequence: TGTGCCAGCAGTTACTCGCGACTAGCGGGAGTCGGATTC. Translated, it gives CASSYSRLAGVGF.

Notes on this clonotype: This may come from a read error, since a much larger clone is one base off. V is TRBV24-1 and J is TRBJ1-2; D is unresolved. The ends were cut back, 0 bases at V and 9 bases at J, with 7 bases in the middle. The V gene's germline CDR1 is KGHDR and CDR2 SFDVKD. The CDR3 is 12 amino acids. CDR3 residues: CATSDLGHSYTF. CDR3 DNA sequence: TGTGCCACCAGTGATTTGGGGCATAGCTACACCTTC.

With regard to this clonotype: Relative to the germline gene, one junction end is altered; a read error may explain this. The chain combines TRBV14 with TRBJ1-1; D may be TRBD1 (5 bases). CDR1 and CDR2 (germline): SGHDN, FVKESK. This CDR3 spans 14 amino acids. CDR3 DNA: TGTGCCAGCGGCCAAGATCAGGGCCCTTACCCAGCTTTGTTT. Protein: CASGQDQGPYPALF.

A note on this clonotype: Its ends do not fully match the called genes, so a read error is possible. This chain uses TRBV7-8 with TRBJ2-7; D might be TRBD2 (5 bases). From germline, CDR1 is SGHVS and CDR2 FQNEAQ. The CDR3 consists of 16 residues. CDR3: CASCLASLQGKGKQYF. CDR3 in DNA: TGTGCCAGCTGCTTAGCGTCCCTCCAAGGGAAGGGCAAGCAGTACTTC.

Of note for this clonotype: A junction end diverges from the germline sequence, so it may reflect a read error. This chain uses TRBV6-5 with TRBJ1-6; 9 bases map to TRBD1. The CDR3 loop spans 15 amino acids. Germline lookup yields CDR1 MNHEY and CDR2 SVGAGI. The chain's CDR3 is CAGRRDTGGSSPLYF. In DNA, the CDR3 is TGTGCCGGCAGGAGAGACACAGGGGGCAGTTCACCCCTCTACTTT.

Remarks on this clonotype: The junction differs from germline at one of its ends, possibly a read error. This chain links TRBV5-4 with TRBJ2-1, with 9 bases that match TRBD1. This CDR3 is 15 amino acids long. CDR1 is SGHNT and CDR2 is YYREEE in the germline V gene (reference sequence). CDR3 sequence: CASSPGTGWENGQFF. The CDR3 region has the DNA TGCGCCAGCAGTCCTGGGACAGGGTGGGAGAATGGGCAGTTCTTC.

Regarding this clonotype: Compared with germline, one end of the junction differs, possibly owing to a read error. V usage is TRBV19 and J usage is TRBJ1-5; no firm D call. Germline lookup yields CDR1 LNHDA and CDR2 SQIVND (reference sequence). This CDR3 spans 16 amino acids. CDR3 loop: CTSTTSDFHSNQPQHF. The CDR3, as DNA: TGTACCAGTACGACCTCGGACTTCCATAGCAATCAGCCCCAGCATTTT. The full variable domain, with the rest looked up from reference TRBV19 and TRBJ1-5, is DGGITQSPKYLFRKEGQNVTLSCEQNLNHDAMYWYRQDPGQGLRLIYYSQIVNDFQKGDIAEGYSVSREKKESFPLTVTSAQKNPTAFYLCTSTTSDFHSNQPQHFGDGTRLSIL.

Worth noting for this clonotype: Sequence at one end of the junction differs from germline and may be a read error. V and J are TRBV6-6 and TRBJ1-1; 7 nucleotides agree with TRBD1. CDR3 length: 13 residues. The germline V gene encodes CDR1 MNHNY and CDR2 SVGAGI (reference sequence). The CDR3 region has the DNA TGTGCCAGCATGGGACAGATGAACATTGAAGCTTTCTTC. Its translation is CASMGQMNIEAFF.

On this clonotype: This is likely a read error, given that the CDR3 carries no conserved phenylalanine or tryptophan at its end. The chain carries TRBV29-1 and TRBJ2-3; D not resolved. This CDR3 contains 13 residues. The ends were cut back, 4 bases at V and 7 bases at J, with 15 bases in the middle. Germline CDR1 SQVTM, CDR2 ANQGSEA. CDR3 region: CSVGEMAKYTQYS. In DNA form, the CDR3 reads TGCAGCGTTGGGGAAATGGCTAAGTATACGCAGTATTCT.

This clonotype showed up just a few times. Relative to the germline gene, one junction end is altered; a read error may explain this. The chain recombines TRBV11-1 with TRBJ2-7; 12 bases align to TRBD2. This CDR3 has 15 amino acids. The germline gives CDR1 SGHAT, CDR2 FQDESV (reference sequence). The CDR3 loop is CTSSERLAGVGEQYF. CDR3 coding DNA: TGTACCAGCAGCGAACGACTAGCGGGAGTAGGGGAGCAATACTTC. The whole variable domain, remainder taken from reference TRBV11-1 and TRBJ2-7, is EAEVAQSPRYKITEKSQAVAFWCDPISGHATLYWYRQILGQGPELLVQFQDESVVDDSQLPKDRFSAERLKGVDSTLKIQPAELGDSAMYLCTSSERLAGVGEQYFGPGTRLTVT.

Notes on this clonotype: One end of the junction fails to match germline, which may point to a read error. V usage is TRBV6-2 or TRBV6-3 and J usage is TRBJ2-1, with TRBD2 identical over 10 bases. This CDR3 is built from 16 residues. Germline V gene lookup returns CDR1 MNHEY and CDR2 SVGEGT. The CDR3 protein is CASSSPRLAGPGEQFF. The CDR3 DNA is TGTGCCAGCAGTTCGCCGAGACTAGCGGGCCCCGGTGAGCAATTCTTC.

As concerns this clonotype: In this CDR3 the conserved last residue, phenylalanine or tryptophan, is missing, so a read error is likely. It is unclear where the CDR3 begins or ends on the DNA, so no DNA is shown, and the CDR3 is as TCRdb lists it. The CDR3 sequence is CATLDLAAMHTL. The chain is built from TRBV6-5 and TRBJ1-2. The CDR3 has 12 amino acids, counting both end residues. CDR1 MNHEY and CDR2 SVGAGI come from the germline V gene.

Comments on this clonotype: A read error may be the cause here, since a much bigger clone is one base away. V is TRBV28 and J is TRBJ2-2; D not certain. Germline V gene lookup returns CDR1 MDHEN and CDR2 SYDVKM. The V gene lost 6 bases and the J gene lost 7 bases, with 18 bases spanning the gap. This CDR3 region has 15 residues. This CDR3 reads CASRPLQRYGGELFF. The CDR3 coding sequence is TGTGCCAGCAGACCCTTACAGAGGTACGGCGGGGAGCTGTTTTTT.

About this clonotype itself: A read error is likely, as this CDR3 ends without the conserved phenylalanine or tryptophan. CDR3 residues: CASTPTGLARESQYL. CDR3 DNA sequence: TGTGCCAGCACCCCCACGGGACTAGCGAGAGAGAGCCAGTACTTA. J is TRBJ2-5 and V is TRBV11-1, with 10 bases fitting TRBD2. The CDR3 runs 15 residues. Per the germline V gene, CDR1 is SGHAT and CDR2 is FQDESV (reference sequence).

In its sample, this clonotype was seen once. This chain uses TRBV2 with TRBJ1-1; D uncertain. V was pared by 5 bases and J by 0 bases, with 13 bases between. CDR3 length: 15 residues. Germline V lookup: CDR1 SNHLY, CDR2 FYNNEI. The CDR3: CASSFLRFMNTEAFF. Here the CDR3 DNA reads TGTGCCAGCAGTTTCCTTAGATTTATGAACACTGAAGCTTTCTTT.

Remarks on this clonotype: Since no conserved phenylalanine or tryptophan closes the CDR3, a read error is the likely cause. The chain's CDR3 is CASSFPGTSGIKNIQYY. CDR3 sequence (DNA): TGTGCCAGTAGCTTTCCCGGGACAAGCGGGATCAAAAACATTCAGTACTAC. This chain joins TRBV11-1 and TRBJ2-4; maybe TRBD2 (7 bases). CDR1 is SGHAT, CDR2 FQDESV, per germline (reference sequence). This CDR3 is 17 amino acids long.